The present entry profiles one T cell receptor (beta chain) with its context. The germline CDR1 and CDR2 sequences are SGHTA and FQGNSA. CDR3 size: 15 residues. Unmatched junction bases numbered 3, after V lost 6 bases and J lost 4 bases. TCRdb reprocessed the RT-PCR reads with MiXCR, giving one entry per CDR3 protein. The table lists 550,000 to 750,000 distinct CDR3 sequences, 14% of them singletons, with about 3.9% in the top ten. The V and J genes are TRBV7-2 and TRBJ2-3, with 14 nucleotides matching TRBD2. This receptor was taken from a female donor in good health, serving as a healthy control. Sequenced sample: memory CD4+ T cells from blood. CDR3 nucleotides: TGTGCCAGCAGAATGGGACTAGCGGGAGCAGATACGCAGTATTTT. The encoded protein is CASRMGLAGADTQYF.